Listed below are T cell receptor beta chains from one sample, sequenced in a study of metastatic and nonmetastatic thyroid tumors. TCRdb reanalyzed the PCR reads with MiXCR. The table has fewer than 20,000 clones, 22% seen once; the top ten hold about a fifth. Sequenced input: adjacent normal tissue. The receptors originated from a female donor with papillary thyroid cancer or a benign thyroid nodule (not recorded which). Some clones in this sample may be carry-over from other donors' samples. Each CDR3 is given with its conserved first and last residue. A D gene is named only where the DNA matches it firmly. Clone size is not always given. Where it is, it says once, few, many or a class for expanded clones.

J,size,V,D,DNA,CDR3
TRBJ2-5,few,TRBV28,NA,TGTGCCAGCGGGACATTCCAAGAGACCCAGTACTTC,CASGTFQETQYF
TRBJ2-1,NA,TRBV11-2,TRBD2,TGTGCCAGCAGCCAACTAGCGGGAGGCCGGAATGAGCAGTTCTTC,CASSQLAGGRNEQFF
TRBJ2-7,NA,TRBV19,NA,TGTGCCAGTAGTCAGGGACAAGGGTACGAGCAGTACTTC,CASSQGQGYEQYF
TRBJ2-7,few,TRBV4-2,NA,TGTGCCAGCAGCCAAGATTGGGACGGGGCTAGGGAGCAGTACTTC,CASSQDWDGAREQYF
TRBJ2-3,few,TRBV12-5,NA,TGTGCTAGTGGTCCCCCCACAGGGACAGATACGCAGTATTTT,CASGPPTGTDTQYF
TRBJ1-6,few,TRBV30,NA,TGTGCCTGGAGTGTTAGGTCGAATTCACCCCTCCACTTT,CAWSVRSNSPLHF
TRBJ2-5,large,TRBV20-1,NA,TGCAGTGCTAGCGTACGAGACAGACAAGAGACCCAGTACTTC,CSASVRDRQETQYF
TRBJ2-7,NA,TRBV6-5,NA,TGTGCCAGCAGTGACTCTCGACCCAGGGGCTGGAACTCCTACGAGCAGTACTTC,CASSDSRPRGWNSYEQYF
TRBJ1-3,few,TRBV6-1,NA,TGTGCCAGCAGTTCGGAATCTGGAAACACCATATATTTT,CASSSESGNTIYF
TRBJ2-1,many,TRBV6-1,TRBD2,TGTGCCAGCAGCGTTCTAGCGGGAACTTACAATGAGCAGTTCTTC,CASSVLAGTYNEQFF
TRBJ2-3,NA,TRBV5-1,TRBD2,TGCGCCAGCAGCCGGCCTTTGGCGAGCGGGGGGGTGGAAGATACGCAGTATTTT,CASSRPLASGGVEDTQYF
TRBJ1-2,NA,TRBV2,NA,TGTGCCAGCACCGGACAGACGAACTATGGCTACACCTTC,CASTGQTNYGYTF
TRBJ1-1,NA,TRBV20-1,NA,TGCAGTGCTAGAGGGGCGGGGCCCAACACTGAAGCTTTCTTT,CSARGAGPNTEAFF
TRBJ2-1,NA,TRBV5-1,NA,TGCGCCAGCAGCTTAGATGGGGCCTACAATGAGCAGTTCTTC,CASSLDGAYNEQFF
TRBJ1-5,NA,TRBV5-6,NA,TGTGCCAGCAGCTTTTTTGAAGGGGACAATCAGCCCCAGCATTTT,CASSFFEGDNQPQHF
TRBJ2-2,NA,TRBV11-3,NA,TGTGCCAGCAGCTTTATGGGGAACACCGGGGAGCTGTTTTTT,CASSFMGNTGELFF
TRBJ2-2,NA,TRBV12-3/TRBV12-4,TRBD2,TGTGCCAGCAGTTTGAACGGGAGGGCCGACGGGGAGCTGTTTTTT,CASSLNGRADGELFF
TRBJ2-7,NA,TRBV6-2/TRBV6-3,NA,TGTGCCAGCAGTTCTACAAAACAGAGCGAGCAGTACTTC,CASSSTKQSEQYF
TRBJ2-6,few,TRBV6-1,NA,TGTGCCAGCAGGGACGTAGGGAGACCTGGGGCCAACGTCCTGACTTTC,CASRDVGRPGANVLTF
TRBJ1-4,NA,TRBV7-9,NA,TGTGCCAGCACCGAAGTGGCAACTAATGAAAAACTGTTTTTT,CASTEVATNEKLFF